The T cell receptor beta chain under discussion was sequenced for a study of cytomegalovirus exposure and HLA in healthy donors. A word on this clone: Its specificity is unknown.

Clones were read by immunoSEQ multiplex PCR, and TCRdb kept only the in-frame ones, dropping some. The sample records some 140,000 clones, about 80% being singletons. Overall study findings and caveats: As was reported, the classifier diagnosed cytomegalovirus status with high specificity and sensitivity.

The sequence came from a man aged 25-45 years in good health and CMV-seropositive. Sequencing was carried out using PBMCs.

The CDR3, as DNA: TGTGCCATTAGCGGGGGCCAGAACACCGGGGAGCTGTTTTTT. This gives the protein CAISGGQNTGELFF. The V call is TRBV10-3, the J call TRBJ2-2, with 9 bases lining up with TRBD2. V dropped 9 bases and J dropped 1; count of bases not matched to a gene: 3. From germline, CDR1 is ENHRY and CDR2 SYGVKD. The CDR3 length is 14 residues.